This T cell receptor (beta chain) is drawn from a study of control samples from healthy donors and cancer patients. Sequencing used immunoSEQ multiplex PCR; TCRdb keeps in-frame clones, though not all of them. The data contain more than 75,000 clones, roughly 83% of them singletons. The CDR3 contains 12 residues. The V segment lost 6 bases and the J segment 6 bases; nucleotides outside the gene matches: 5. CDR1 and CDR2 from the germline V gene are MNHEY and SMNVEV (reference sequence). The sequencing sample was made of PBMCs. The J gene is TRBJ2-7, the V gene TRBV27, with 7 bases identical to TRBD1. This clonotype originated in a man in his 70s with lung cancer. The CDR3 sequence is CASSPTGIEQYF. CDR3 DNA sequence: TGTGCCAGCAGCCCGACAGGGATCGAGCAGTACTTC.